Shown below are 14 T cell receptor beta chains from a single sample sequenced in a study of T cell repertoires in aging, cancer and after chemotherapy. Rearranged V-D-J TRB sequences were amplified with a mixed TRB-A/B primer pool. TCRdb fed the multiplex PCR reads into MiXCR, producing one record per CDR3 protein. The profile shows almost 8,500 distinct CDR3 sequences, less than 35% of them singletons. Amplification of TCR beta used genomic DNA extracted from peripheral blood. Sequenced material: blood. The origin of the receptors is a human donor in good health.

This chain joins TRBV7-9 and TRBJ1-1; D unresolved. The germline gives CDR1 SEHNR, CDR2 FQNEAQ (reference sequence). The CDR3 runs 12 residues. Trimming cost V 1 base and J 6 bases, with 6 bases left between them. CDR3 nucleotide sequence: TGTGCCAGCAGCTTAGGTCAGCCTGAAGCTTTCTTT. Its protein product is CASSLGQPEAFF.

This clonotype was seen a handful of times. The chain carries TRBV6-5 and TRBJ2-7; the match to TRBD1 covers 7 bases. The CDR3 runs 15 residues. V lost 2 bases, J lost 1 base, and 5 bases stayed unmatched. Germline V gives CDR1 MNHEY, CDR2 SVGAGI. The CDR3 coding sequence is TGTGCCAGCAGTTACGATCGACAGGGATCCTACGAGCAGTACTTC. Its protein is CASSYDRQGSYEQYF.

The rearrangement joins TRBV30 to TRBJ1-5; D gene uncertain. The CDR3 runs to 14 residues. Looked up from germline, CDR1 is GTSNPN and CDR2 is SVGIG (reference sequence). Trimming stripped 0 bases from V and 6 bases from J, with 12 bases between. The CDR3 DNA is TGTGCCTGGAGTGTACCGGGCTGGGGTCAGCCCCAGCATTTT. Amino acid sequence: CAWSVPGWGQPQHF.

This clonotype ranks as medium-sized. The chain has TRBV19 and TRBJ2-2, with 7 bases that match TRBD1. CDR1 LNHDA and CDR2 SQIVND come from the germline V gene (reference sequence). This CDR3 comprises 13 residues. The V segment lost 5 bases and the J segment 5 bases; nucleotides outside the gene matches: 2. The CDR3 protein is CASSVTGTGELFF. In nucleotides, the CDR3 is TGTGCCAGTAGTGTGACAGGGACCGGGGAGCTGTTTTTT.

This clonotype has more than one count but fewer than ten. The CDR3 nucleotides read TGTGCCAGCGAAGACAGGGGGGTAAGCTCCTACGAGCAGTACTTC. Translating it yields CASEDRGVSSYEQYF. The rearrangement links TRBV6-2 or TRBV6-3 to TRBJ2-7, with 9 bases fitting TRBD1. After removal of 8 bases from V and 0 bases from J, the junction contained 8 bases not matched to a gene. The germline V gene encodes CDR1 MNHEY and CDR2 SVGEGT. This CDR3 spans 15 amino acids.

The chain uses TRBV13 and TRBJ1-4; D may be TRBD1 (6 bases). The CDR3 runs to 17 residues. V shed 5 bases and J shed 2 bases, with 18 bases lying between them. CDR1 PRHDT and CDR2 FYEKMQ come from the germline V gene (reference sequence). CDR3 nucleotide sequence: TGTGCCAGCAGCCTGTACGAGGGGGGCGCGACTAATGAAAAACTGTTTTTT. Protein sequence: CASSLYEGGATNEKLFF.

The V call is TRBV6-4, the J call TRBJ2-5, with 11 bases matching TRBD2. The CDR3 sequence is 16 residues long. With 8 bases clipped from V and 2 bases from J, the junction kept 10 bases outside the gene matches. Germline V gene sequence: CDR1 MRHNA, CDR2 SNTAGT. The CDR3 sequence is CASPGLTSGEQETQYF. The CDR3 region has the DNA TGTGCCAGCCCGGGACTGACTAGCGGGGAACAAGAGACCCAGTACTTC.

This chain uses TRBV19 with TRBJ1-1; D is perhaps TRBD1 (5 bases). V lost 4 bases and J 4 bases, leaving 13 bases between the germline ends. CDR1 and CDR2 from the germline V gene are LNHDA and SQIVND (reference sequence). The CDR3 runs to 14 residues. CDR3 amino acids: CASSRRGEGTEAFF. The DNA of the CDR3 is TGTGCCAGTAGTAGACGAGGGGAGGGCACTGAAGCTTTCTTT.

This clonotype is medium-sized by share. The gene calls are TRBV11-1 and TRBJ1-2; 12 nucleotides line up with TRBD1. Germline assignment: CDR1 SGHAT and CDR2 FQDESV (reference sequence). The junction had 8 bases not matched to a gene; V was cut back by 5 bases and J by 7 bases. This CDR3 is built from 15 residues. The CDR3, as DNA: TGTGCCAGCAGCCCGGCCGGGACAGGGGGCGTTGGCTACACCTTC. Its protein product is CASSPAGTGGVGYTF.

Sample share makes this clonotype medium-sized (0.01 to 0.1%). The chain employs TRBV19 and TRBJ2-6, with D tentatively TRBD1 (5 bases). Germline V CDR1 and CDR2: LNHDA, SQIVND (reference sequence). Trimming stripped 3 bases from V and 3 bases from J, with 6 bases between. The CDR3 loop spans 14 amino acids. The CDR3 nucleotides read TGTGCCAGTAGTATCAGGGTTGGGGCCAACGTCCTGACTTTC. Translated, it gives CASSIRVGANVLTF.

Only a few counts were recorded for this clonotype. The rearrangement joins TRBV27 to TRBJ1-1, with D possibly TRBD1 on 6 matching bases. Trimming left V 2 bases short and J 8 bases short, with 12 bases between. Germline assignment: CDR1 MNHEY and CDR2 SMNVEV (reference sequence). This CDR3 contains 13 residues. The CDR3 here is CASSLGSGTEAFF. The DNA for the CDR3 is TGTGCCAGCAGTTTAGGGTCAGGGACAGAAGCTTTCTTT.

In this sample, this clonotype turned up once. The rearrangement uses TRBV18 and TRBJ1-3; D not certain. The CDR3 sequence is 15 residues long. From germline, CDR1 is KGHSH and CDR2 LQKENI. V shed 4 bases and J shed 0 bases, with 10 bases lying between them. The CDR3 sequence is CASSLSGVSGNTIYF. The DNA of the CDR3 is TGTGCCAGCTCACTTTCAGGCGTCTCTGGAAACACCATATATTTT.

This clonotype has only a few counts. The chain uses TRBV6-5 and TRBJ1-6, with unresolved D. V was clipped by 7 bases and J by 8 bases, with 12 bases between them. The CDR3 has 13 residues. In germline, CDR1 is MNHEY, CDR2 SVGAGI. CDR3 DNA sequence: TGTGCCAGCAATCCCGGAGGCGATTCACCCCTCCACTTT. Protein: CASNPGGDSPLHF.

This clonotype was counted a few times. The rearrangement joins TRBV27 to TRBJ2-2, with a tentative D call TRBD2 (6 bases). This CDR3 contains 16 residues. CDR1 is MNHEY and CDR2 is SMNVEV in the germline V gene (reference sequence). Trimming stripped 5 bases from V and 4 bases from J, with 17 bases between. In DNA form, the CDR3 reads TGTGCCAGCAGTGGCGGGACGGACTGGGCCACCGGGGAGCTGTTTTTT. Translated: CASSGGTDWATGELFF.